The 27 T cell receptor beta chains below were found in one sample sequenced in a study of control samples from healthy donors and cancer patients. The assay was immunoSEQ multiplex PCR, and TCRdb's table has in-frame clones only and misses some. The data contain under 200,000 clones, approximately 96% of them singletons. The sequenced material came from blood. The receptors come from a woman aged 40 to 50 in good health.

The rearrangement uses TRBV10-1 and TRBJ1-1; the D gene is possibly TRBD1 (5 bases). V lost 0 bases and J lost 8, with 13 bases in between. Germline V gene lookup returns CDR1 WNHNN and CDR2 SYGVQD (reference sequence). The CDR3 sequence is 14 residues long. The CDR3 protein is CASSESNQGAEAFF. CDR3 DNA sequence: TGCGCCAGCAGTGAGTCGAATCAGGGCGCAGAAGCTTTCTTT.

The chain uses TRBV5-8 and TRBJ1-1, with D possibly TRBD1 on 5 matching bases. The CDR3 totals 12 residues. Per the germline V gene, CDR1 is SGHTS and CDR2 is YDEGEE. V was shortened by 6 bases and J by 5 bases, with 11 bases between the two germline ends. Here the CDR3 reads CASIRVGTEAFF. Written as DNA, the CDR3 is TGTGCCAGCATCAGGGTAGGGACTGAAGCTTTCTTT.

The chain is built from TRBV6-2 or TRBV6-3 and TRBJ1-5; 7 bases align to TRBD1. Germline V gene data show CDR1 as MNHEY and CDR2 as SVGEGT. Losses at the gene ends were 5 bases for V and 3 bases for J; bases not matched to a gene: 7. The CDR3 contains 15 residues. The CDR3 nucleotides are TGTGCCAGCAGTCGACAGGGCGGCACCAATCAGCCCCAGCATTTT. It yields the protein CASSRQGGTNQPQHF.

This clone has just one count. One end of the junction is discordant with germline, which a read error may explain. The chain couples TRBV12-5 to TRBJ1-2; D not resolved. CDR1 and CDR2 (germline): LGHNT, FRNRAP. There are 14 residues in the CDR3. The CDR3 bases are TGTGCTAGTGGTTTGCCGGGATTCGACTATGGCCACACCTTC. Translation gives CASGLPGFDYGHTF.

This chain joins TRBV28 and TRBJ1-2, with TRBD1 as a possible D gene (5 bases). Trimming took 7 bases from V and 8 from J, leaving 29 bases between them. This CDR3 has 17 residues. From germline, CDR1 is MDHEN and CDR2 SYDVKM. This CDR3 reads CASKSGGEQEGPEGYTF. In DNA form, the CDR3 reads TGTGCCAGCAAGTCGGGCGGGGAACAAGAGGGGCCGGAAGGCTACACCTTC.

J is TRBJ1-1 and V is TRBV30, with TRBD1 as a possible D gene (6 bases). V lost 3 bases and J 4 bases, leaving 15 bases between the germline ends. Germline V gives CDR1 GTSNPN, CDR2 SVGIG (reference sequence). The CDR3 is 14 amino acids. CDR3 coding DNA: TGTGCCTGGAGGGGCCAGGGGCTGGCCACTGAAGCTTTCTTT. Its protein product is CAWRGQGLATEAFF.

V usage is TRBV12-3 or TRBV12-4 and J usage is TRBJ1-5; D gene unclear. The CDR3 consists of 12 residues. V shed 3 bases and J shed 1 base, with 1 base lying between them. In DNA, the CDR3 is TGTGCCAGCAGTTTCAGCAATCAGCCCCAGCATTTT. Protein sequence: CASSFSNQPQHF.

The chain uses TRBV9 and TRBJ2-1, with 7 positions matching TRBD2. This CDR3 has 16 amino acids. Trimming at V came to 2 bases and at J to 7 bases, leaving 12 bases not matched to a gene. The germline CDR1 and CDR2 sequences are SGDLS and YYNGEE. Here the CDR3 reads CASSVGGEGATNEQFF. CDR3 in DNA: TGTGCCAGCAGCGTTGGAGGGGAGGGAGCTACAAATGAGCAGTTCTTC. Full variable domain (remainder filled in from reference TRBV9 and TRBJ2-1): DSGVTQTPKHLITATGQRVTLRCSPRSGDLSVYWYQQSLDQGLQFLIQYYNGEERAKGNILERFSAQQFPDLHSELNLSSLELGDSALYFCASSVGGEGATNEQFFGPGTRLTVL.

DNA of the CDR3: TGTGCCAGCAGTGGACCAAGACTAGCGGGAGGTTCCTACGAGCAGTACTTC. It encodes CASSGPRLAGGSYEQYF. This chain joins TRBV25-1 and TRBJ2-7, with 13 positions matching TRBD2. Losses at the gene ends were 4 bases for V and 1 base for J; bases not matched to a gene: 7. Per the germline V gene, CDR1 is MGHDK and CDR2 is SYGVNS. This CDR3 has 17 amino acids.

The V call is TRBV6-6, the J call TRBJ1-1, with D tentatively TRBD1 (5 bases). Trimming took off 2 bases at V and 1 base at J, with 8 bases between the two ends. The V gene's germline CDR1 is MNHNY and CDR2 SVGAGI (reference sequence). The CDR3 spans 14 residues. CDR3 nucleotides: TGTGCCAGCAGTTACGAGGGGAGGAACACTGAAGCTTTCTTT. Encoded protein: CASSYEGRNTEAFF.

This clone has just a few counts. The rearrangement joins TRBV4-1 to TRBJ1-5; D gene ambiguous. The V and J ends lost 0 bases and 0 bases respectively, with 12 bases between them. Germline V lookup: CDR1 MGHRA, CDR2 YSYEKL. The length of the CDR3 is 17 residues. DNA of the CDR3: TGCGCCAGCAGCCAAGATCATTGGCAGGATAGCAATCAGCCCCAGCATTTT. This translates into CASSQDHWQDSNQPQHF.

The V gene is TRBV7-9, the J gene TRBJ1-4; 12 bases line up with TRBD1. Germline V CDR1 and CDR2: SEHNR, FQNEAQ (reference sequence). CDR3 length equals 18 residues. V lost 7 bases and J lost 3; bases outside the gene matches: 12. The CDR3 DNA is TGTGCCAGCACCCCCGGCCGGGACAGGGGGCCGCCTAATGAAAAACTGTTTTTT. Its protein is CASTPGRDRGPPNEKLFF.

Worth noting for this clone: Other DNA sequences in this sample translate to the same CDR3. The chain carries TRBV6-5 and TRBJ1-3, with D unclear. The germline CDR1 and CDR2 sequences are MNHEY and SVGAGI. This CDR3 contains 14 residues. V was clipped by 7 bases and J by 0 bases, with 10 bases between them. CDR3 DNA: TGTGCCAGCAAGGCGGACTTCTCTGGAAACACCATATATTTT. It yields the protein CASKADFSGNTIYF.

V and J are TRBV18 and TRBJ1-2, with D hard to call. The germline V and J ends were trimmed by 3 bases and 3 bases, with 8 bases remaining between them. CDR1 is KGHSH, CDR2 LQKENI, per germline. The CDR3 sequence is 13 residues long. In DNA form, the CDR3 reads TGTGCCAGCTCACCTAAGGCTGACTATGGCTACACCTTC. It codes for CASSPKADYGYTF.

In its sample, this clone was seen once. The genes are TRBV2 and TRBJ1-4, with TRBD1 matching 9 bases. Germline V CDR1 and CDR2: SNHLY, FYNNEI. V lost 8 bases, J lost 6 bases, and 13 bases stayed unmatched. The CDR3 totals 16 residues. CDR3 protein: CASLPGQGGLDEKLFF. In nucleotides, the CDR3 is TGTGCCAGCTTACCGGGACAGGGCGGGTTAGATGAAAAACTGTTTTTT.

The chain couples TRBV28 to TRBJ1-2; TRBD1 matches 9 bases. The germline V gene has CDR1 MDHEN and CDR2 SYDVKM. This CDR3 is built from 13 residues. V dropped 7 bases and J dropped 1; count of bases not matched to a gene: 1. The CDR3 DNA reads TGTGCCAGCAAGACAGGGGGTAACTATGGCTACACCTTC. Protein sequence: CASKTGGNYGYTF.

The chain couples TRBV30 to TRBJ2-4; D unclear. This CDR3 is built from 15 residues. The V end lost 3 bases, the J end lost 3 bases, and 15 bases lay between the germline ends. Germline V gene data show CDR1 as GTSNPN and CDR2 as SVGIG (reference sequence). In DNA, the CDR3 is TGTGCCTGGAGCGGAACACCGTTTAACAAAAACATTCAGTACTTC. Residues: CAWSGTPFNKNIQYF.

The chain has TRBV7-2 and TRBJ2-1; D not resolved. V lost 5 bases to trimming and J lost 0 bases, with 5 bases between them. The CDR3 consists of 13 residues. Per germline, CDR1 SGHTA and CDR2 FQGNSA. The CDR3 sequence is CASSPGSYNEQFF. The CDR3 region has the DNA TGTGCCAGCAGCCCTGGCTCCTACAATGAGCAGTTCTTC.

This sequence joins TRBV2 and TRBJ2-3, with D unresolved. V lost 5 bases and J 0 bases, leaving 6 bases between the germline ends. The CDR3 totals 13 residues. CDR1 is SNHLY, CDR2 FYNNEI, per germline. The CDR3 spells CASSTDSTDTQYF. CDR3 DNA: TGTGCCAGCAGTACTGACAGCACAGATACGCAGTATTTT.

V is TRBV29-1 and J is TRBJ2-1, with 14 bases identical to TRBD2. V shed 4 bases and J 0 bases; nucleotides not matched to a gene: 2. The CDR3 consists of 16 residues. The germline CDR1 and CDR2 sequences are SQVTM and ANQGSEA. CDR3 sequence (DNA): TGCAGCGTTGTGGGGACTAGCGGGGGCTCCTACAATGAGCAGTTCTTC. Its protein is CSVVGTSGGSYNEQFF.

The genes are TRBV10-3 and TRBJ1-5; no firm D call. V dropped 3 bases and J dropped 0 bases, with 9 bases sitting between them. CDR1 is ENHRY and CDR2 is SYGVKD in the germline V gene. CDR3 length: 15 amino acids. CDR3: CAISDSELSNQPQHF. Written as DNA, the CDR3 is TGTGCCATCAGTGACAGCGAGCTTAGCAATCAGCCCCAGCATTTT.

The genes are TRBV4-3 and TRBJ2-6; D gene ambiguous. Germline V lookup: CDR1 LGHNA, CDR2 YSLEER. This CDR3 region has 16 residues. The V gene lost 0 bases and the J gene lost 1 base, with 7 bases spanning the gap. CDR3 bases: TGCGCCAGCAGCCAAGATATTTGGTCTGGGGCCAACGTCCTGACTTTC. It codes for CASSQDIWSGANVLTF.

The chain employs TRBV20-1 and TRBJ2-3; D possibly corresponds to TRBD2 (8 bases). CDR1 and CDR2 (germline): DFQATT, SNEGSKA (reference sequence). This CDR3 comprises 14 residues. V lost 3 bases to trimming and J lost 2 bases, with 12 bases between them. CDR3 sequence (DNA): TGCAGTGCTAGTAGCGGGACAGCCACAGATACGCAGTATTTT. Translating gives CSASSGTATDTQYF.

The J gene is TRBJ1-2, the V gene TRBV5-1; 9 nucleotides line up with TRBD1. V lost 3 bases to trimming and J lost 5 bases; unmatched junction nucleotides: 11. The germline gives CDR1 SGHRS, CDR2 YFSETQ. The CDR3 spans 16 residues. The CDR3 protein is CASSSTNRGLGYGYTF. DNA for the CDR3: TGCGCCAGCAGCTCAACAAACAGGGGGCTGGGATATGGCTACACCTTC. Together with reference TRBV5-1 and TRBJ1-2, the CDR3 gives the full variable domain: KAGVTQTPRYLIKTRGQQVTLSCSPISGHRSVSWYQQTPGQGLQFLFEYFSETQRNKGNFPGRFSGRQFSNSRSEMNVSTLELGDSALYLCASSSTNRGLGYGYTFGSGTRLTVV.

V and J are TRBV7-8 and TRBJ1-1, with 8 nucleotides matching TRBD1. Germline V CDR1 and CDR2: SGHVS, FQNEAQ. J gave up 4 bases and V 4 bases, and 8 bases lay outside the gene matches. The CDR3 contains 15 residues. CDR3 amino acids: CASSSQGARVTEAFF. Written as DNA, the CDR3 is TGTGCCAGCAGCTCGCAGGGGGCGCGTGTCACTGAAGCTTTCTTT.

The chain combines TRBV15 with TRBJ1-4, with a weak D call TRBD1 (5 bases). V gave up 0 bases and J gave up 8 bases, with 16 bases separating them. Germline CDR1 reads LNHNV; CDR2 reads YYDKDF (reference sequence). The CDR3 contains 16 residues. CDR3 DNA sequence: TGTGCCACCAGCAGAGAGCTGGGACCCCGGGGAGAAAAACTGTTTTTT. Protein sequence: CATSRELGPRGEKLFF.

The chain's CDR3 is CASSPATGSSGNTIYF. CDR3 nucleotides: TGTGCCAGTAGTCCTGCGACAGGTAGCTCTGGAAACACCATATATTTT. This chain joins TRBV19 and TRBJ1-3; weak D call: TRBD1 (6 bases). CDR1 and CDR2 from the germline V gene are LNHDA and SQIVND (reference sequence). The CDR3 is 16 amino acids. Trimming shortened V by 5 bases and J by 0 bases, and 14 bases separated the two germline ends.